Following are 26 T cell receptor beta chains from one sample sequenced in a study of cytomegalovirus exposure and HLA in healthy donors. The PCR was carried out with 60 Vbeta primers and 13 Jbeta primers. Clones were sequenced by immunoSEQ multiplex PCR, and TCRdb holds only the in-frame ones, with some missing. This sample has fewer than 150,000 clones; approximately 74% occur once, and the top ten carry 3.5% to 5%. The sample comprised PBMCs. These receptors originate from a woman aged 35 to 49 in good health and CMV-seropositive.

The chain uses TRBV5-1 and TRBJ1-3; D is uncertain. This CDR3 is built from 14 residues. V dropped 4 bases and J dropped 0 bases, with 8 bases sitting between them. Germline V gene lookup returns CDR1 SGHRS and CDR2 YFSETQ. The DNA of the CDR3 is TGCGCCAGCAGCGGTACGGTCTCTGGAAACACCATATATTTT. Translating gives CASSGTVSGNTIYF.

CDR3 nucleotides: TGTGCCAGCAGTTTTGCCGGGACAGGGTTTGAAGCTTTCTTT. It codes for CASSFAGTGFEAFF. V and J are TRBV27 and TRBJ1-1; the match to TRBD1 covers 9 bases. Germline CDR1 and CDR2: MNHEY and SMNVEV (reference sequence). V shed 3 bases and J 7 bases; nucleotides not matched to a gene: 6. The CDR3 loop spans 14 amino acids.

This sequence joins TRBV29-1 and TRBJ2-1; possibly TRBD2 for D (6 bases). The V and J ends lost 0 bases and 14 bases respectively, with 17 bases between them. Germline loops: CDR1 SQVTM, CDR2 ANQGSEA. The CDR3 is 13 amino acids. CDR3 nucleotide sequence: TGCAGCGTTGAAGAGTACGGGAGAAGGAGCAAGTTCTTC. This translates into CSVEEYGRRSKFF.

Worth noting for this clone: One end of the junction fails to match germline, which may point to a read error. In the same sample, other DNA sequences code for this CDR3. J is TRBJ2-7 and V is TRBV7-9, with TRBD2 identical over 7 bases. Germline V gene lookup returns CDR1 SEHNR and CDR2 FQNEAQ (reference sequence). The CDR3 runs 12 residues. DNA for the CDR3: TGCGCCAGCAGCTGGGGGAGGGCCGAGCAGTACTTC. This sequence encodes CASSWGRAEQYF.

In the case of this clone: Sequence at one end of the junction differs from germline and may be a read error. The rearrangement joins TRBV27 to TRBJ1-6; D unresolved. CDR1 is MNHEY and CDR2 is SMNVEV in the germline V gene (reference sequence). The CDR3 covers 17 residues. The CDR3, as DNA: TGTGCCTGCAGTTTGATCGGCCCTAGCTCCTATAATTCACCCCTCCACTTT. The encoded protein is CACSLIGPSSYNSPLHF.

The rearrangement uses TRBV11-1 and TRBJ2-2; maybe TRBD2 (6 bases). Trimming pared 5 bases from V and 2 bases from J, leaving 12 bases between. This CDR3 has 15 residues. The germline CDR1 and CDR2 sequences are SGHAT and FQDESV (reference sequence). The CDR3 DNA reads as TGTGCCAGCAGCCCGGGGACTGCAAACACCGGGGAGCTGTTTTTT. The encoded protein is CASSPGTANTGELFF.

The gene calls are TRBV5-4 and TRBJ2-3, with 8 bases matching TRBD2. CDR1 is SGHNT and CDR2 is YYREEE in the germline V gene (reference sequence). The CDR3 is made up of 16 amino acids. V lost 0 bases, J lost 0 bases, and 3 bases stayed unmatched. CDR3 sequence (DNA): TGTGCCAGCAGCTTGGAAGGGACTAGAAGCACAGATACGCAGTATTTT. Translating gives CASSLEGTRSTDTQYF.

This rearrangement joins TRBV6-5 to TRBJ1-3; no firm D call. The germline V gene has CDR1 MNHEY and CDR2 SVGAGI. CDR3 length equals 16 residues. Trimming cost V 0 bases and J 4 bases, with 13 bases left between them. CDR3 sequence: CASSYSGKGSGNTIYF. CDR3 coding DNA: TGTGCCAGCAGTTACTCCGGGAAGGGATCAGGAAACACCATATATTTT.

The chain links TRBV7-2 to TRBJ2-5; the D gene is possibly TRBD2 (5 bases). The DNA end is a closer match to TRBJ2-7, so the J assignment may be wrong. The CDR3 is made up of 14 amino acids. Germline V gene lookup returns CDR1 SGHTA and CDR2 FQGNSA. The CDR3 here is CASSKRGSAYEQYF. CDR3 DNA: TGTGCCAGCAGCAAGAGAGGGTCCGCCTACGAGCAGTACTTC.

J is TRBJ2-2 and V is TRBV28, with D possibly being TRBD2 (6 bases). In germline, CDR1 is MDHEN, CDR2 SYDVKM. This CDR3 has 18 residues. Trimming pared 4 bases from V and 3 bases from J, leaving 21 bases between. CDR3 sequence reads: CASSSDVLWGVDTGELFF. CDR3 coding DNA: TGTGCCAGCAGTTCCGACGTCCTATGGGGGGTCGACACCGGGGAGCTGTTTTTT. The variable domain in full, with the rest retrieved from reference TRBV28 and TRBJ2-2, is DVKVTQSSRYLVKRTGEKVFLECVQDMDHENMFWYRQDPGLGLRLIYFSYDVKMKEKGDIPEGYSVSREKKERFSLILESASTNQTSMYLCASSSDVLWGVDTGELFFGEGSRLTVL.

This clone is a singleton in its sample. The chain joins TRBV25-1 to TRBJ2-3, with unresolved D. The germline V and J ends were trimmed by 0 bases and 0 bases, with 7 bases remaining between them. Germline assignment: CDR1 MGHDK and CDR2 SYGVNS. This CDR3 is 15 amino acids long. The CDR3 sequence is CASSEYVRSTDTQYF. The CDR3 bases are TGTGCCAGCAGTGAATACGTCAGAAGCACAGATACGCAGTATTTT.

DNA for the CDR3: TGTGCCAGCAGCTTGGTTCGGACTGAAGCTTTCTTT. Its protein is CASSLVRTEAFF. The rearrangement uses TRBV5-6 and TRBJ1-1; no clear D gene. CDR1 is SGHDT and CDR2 is YYEEEE in the germline V gene. V was clipped by 0 bases and J by 5 bases, with 5 bases between them. This CDR3 has 12 residues.

The genes are TRBV5-1 and TRBJ1-6, with 9 bases fitting TRBD1. The trim removed 0 bases at V and 2 bases at J, leaving 6 bases unmatched. This CDR3 is built from 18 residues. Germline lookup yields CDR1 SGHRS and CDR2 YFSETQ. The CDR3 bases are TGCGCCAGCAGCTTGGGGAACAGGGGGCTGGCCTATAATTCACCCCTCCACTTT. This sequence encodes CASSLGNRGLAYNSPLHF.

This clone was seen only once. The V call is TRBV15, the J call TRBJ1-5, with a tentative D call TRBD1 (6 bases). This CDR3 has 15 residues. Germline V lookup: CDR1 LNHNV, CDR2 YYDKDF (reference sequence). Deletions cut 0 bases from V and 4 bases from J, with 10 bases between. The CDR3 bases are TGTGCCACCAGCAGAGACCCGAGGGGGAATCAGCCCCAGCATTTT. Protein product: CATSRDPRGNQPQHF.

The sample holds one count of this clone. The rearrangement uses TRBV18 and TRBJ2-7; 8 bases are shared with TRBD1. Germline CDR1 reads KGHSH; CDR2 reads LQKENI. This CDR3 is built from 14 residues. V was clipped by 4 bases and J by 6 bases; unmatched bases: 8. CDR3 in DNA: TGTGCCAGCTCACAGGTGCAGGGGGCATCCGAGCAGTACTTC. Amino acid sequence: CASSQVQGASEQYF. Using reference TRBV18 and TRBJ2-7 for the parts outside the CDR3, the full variable domain is NAGVMQNPRHLVRRRGQEARLRCSPMKGHSHVYWYRQLPEEGLKFMVYLQKENIIDESGMPKERFSAEFPKEGPSILRIQQVVRGDSAAYFCASSQVQGASEQYFGPGTRLTVT.

The V and J genes are TRBV2 and TRBJ1-5; D might be TRBD1 (6 bases). This CDR3 is built from 14 residues. V lost 9 bases and J 1 base, leaving 13 bases between the germline ends. Germline V CDR1 and CDR2: SNHLY, FYNNEI. CDR3 residues: CASKPGVSNQPQHF. For the CDR3, the DNA is TGTGCCAGTAAGCCAGGGGTAAGCAATCAGCCCCAGCATTTT. Together with reference TRBV2 and TRBJ1-5, the CDR3 gives the full variable domain: EPEVTQTPSHQVTQMGQEVILRCVPISNHLYFYWYRQILGQKVEFLVSFYNNEISEKSEIFDDQFSVERPDGSNFTLKIRSTKLEDSAMYFCASKPGVSNQPQHFGDGTRLSIL.

J is TRBJ1-2 and V is TRBV30, with 7 positions matching TRBD1. The CDR3 contains 12 residues. Germline CDR1 GTSNPN, CDR2 SVGIG (reference sequence). The V and J ends lost 1 base and 13 bases, in that order; junction bases with no gene match: 9. The CDR3 coding sequence is TGTGCCTGGAGTGCGACAGGGAGAGGTTGCACCTTC. Translated: CAWSATGRGCTF. Supplemented by reference TRBV30 and TRBJ1-2, the full variable domain reads SQTIHQWPATLVQPVGSPLSLECTVEGTSNPNLYWYRQAAGRGLQLLFYSVGIGQISSEVPQNLSASRPQDRQFILSSKKLLLSDSGFYLCAWSATGRGCTFGSGTRLTVV.

V and J are TRBV4-1 and TRBJ1-2; a possible D gene is TRBD1 (5 bases). This CDR3 has 16 residues. CDR1 and CDR2 (germline): MGHRA, YSYEKL. The V and J ends lost 0 bases and 4 bases respectively, with 15 bases between them. Here the CDR3 reads CASSQELGRDSYGYTF. The CDR3 DNA reads as TGCGCCAGCAGCCAAGAACTTGGCAGGGACTCCTATGGCTACACCTTC.

The chain combines TRBV18 with TRBJ1-2; D possibly corresponds to TRBD1 (6 bases). The V end lost 1 base, the J end lost 2 bases, and 17 bases lay between the germline ends. This CDR3 has 17 residues. Germline CDR1 is KGHSH and CDR2 is LQKENI. CDR3 amino acids: CASSPLGALVSNYGYTF. The CDR3 DNA follows: TGTGCCAGCTCACCACTGGGGGCTCTAGTTTCGAACTATGGCTACACCTTC.

The CDR3 nucleotides are TGTGCCAGCAGCGTCGGAGGGACGTTTGATACGCAGTATTTT. This gives the protein CASSVGGTFDTQYF. J is TRBJ2-3 and V is TRBV9; weak D call: TRBD2 (6 bases). The V gene's germline CDR1 is SGDLS and CDR2 YYNGEE. The CDR3 covers 14 residues. Trimming took off 2 bases at V and 6 bases at J, with 13 bases between the two ends.

A word on this clone: Other DNA variants within this sample encode the same CDR3. The chain combines TRBV18 with TRBJ1-3; 7 bases are a match to TRBD1. After removal of 3 bases from V and 0 bases from J, the junction contained 2 bases not matched to a gene. This CDR3 spans 15 amino acids. The germline V gene encodes CDR1 KGHSH and CDR2 LQKENI. This chain's CDR3 is CASSPWDSSGNTIYF. CDR3 bases: TGTGCCAGCTCACCCTGGGACAGCTCTGGAAACACCATATATTTT.

This sequence joins TRBV5-4 and TRBJ2-7; TRBD1 is a possible D gene (6 bases). In germline, CDR1 is SGHNT, CDR2 YYREEE (reference sequence). V was clipped by 0 bases and J by 0 bases, with 7 bases between them. This CDR3 is 14 amino acids long. The CDR3 sequence is CASSLGTDSYEQYF. CDR3 nucleotide sequence: TGTGCCAGCAGCTTGGGGACAGACTCCTACGAGCAGTACTTC.

The gene calls are TRBV29-1 and TRBJ1-4; D is perhaps TRBD1 (6 bases). The CDR3 consists of 13 residues. Germline CDR1 reads SQVTM; CDR2 reads ANQGSEA. V lost 7 bases, J lost 6 bases, and 15 bases lay in between. The CDR3 sequence: CSDPQGPDEKLFF. Written as DNA, the CDR3 is TGCAGCGATCCTCAGGGGCCCGATGAAAAACTGTTTTTT. The full variable domain, its missing parts supplied by reference TRBV29-1 and TRBJ1-4, is SAVISQKPSRDICQRGTSLTIQCQVDSQVTMMFWYRQQPGQSLTLIATANQGSEATYESGFVIDKFPISRPNLTFSTLTVSNMSPEDSSIYLCSDPQGPDEKLFFGSGTQLSVL.

The chain uses TRBV9 and TRBJ1-3, with 8 bases identical to TRBD1. CDR3 length equals 16 residues. The germline CDR1 and CDR2 sequences are SGDLS and YYNGEE. The V and J ends lost 2 bases and 3 bases, in that order; junction bases with no gene match: 7. DNA for the CDR3: TGTGCCAGCAGCGTCGGATCAGGGGGCGGTGGAAACACCATATATTTT. Its protein product is CASSVGSGGGGNTIYF.

This clone was counted once. This chain joins TRBV7-9 and TRBJ2-5; no reliable D call. Judging by the DNA end, TRBJ2-7 fits better; the J call may be wrong. Germline CDR1 SEHNR, CDR2 FQNEAQ (reference sequence). The length of the CDR3 is 12 residues. The CDR3 region has the DNA TGTGCCAGCAGCTTTATAAACTACGAGCAGTACTTC. It is translated as CASSFINYEQYF.

The chain carries TRBV28 and TRBJ1-1, with 7 bases fitting TRBD1. There are 14 residues in the CDR3. V shed 7 bases and J 2 bases; nucleotides not matched to a gene: 7. Germline V lookup: CDR1 MDHEN, CDR2 SYDVKM. The CDR3 loop reads CASIPGTVNTEAFF. Here the CDR3 DNA reads TGTGCCAGCATCCCCGGGACAGTTAACACTGAAGCTTTCTTT.